The subject of this entry is one T cell receptor beta chain. This sample is part of a study of blood T cells in healthy people across ages. Each sample yielded at least 6 micrograms of PBMC total RNA. Alongside a J-beta primer mix, a sample-barcoded 5' primer served in a second PCR lasting roughly 7 to 11 cycles. TCRdb ran MiXCR on the 5' RACE reads and lists one entry per CDR3 protein. The sample lists hundreds of thousands of distinct CDR3 sequences, around 49% seen once, with 13% in the top ten. V lost 0 bases to trimming and J lost 5 bases, with 12 bases between them. CDR3 length: 14 amino acids. From germline, CDR1 is SGDLS and CDR2 YYNGEE.

The V call is TRBV9, the J call TRBJ2-7, with D perhaps given as TRBD1 or TRBD2 (6 bases each). Sequences were obtained from blood. This clonotype was sampled from a man aged 25-45 years in good health. For the CDR3, the DNA is TGTGCCAGCAGCGTAGAATGGGGGGCAGACGAGCAGTACTTC. Translating gives CASSVEWGADEQYF.